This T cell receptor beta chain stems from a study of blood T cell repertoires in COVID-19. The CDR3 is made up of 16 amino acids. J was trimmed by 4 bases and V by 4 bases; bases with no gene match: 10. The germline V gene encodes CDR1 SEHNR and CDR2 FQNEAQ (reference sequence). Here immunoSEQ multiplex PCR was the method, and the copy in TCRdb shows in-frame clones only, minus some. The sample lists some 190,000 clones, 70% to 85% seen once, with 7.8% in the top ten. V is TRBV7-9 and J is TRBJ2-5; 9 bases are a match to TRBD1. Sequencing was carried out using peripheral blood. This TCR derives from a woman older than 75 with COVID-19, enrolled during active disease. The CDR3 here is CASSYRGRGKGETQYF. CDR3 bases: TGTGCCAGCAGCTACAGGGGGCGGGGGAAGGGAGAGACCCAGTACTTC. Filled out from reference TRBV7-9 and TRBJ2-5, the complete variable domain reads DTGVSQNPRHKITKRGQNVTFRCDPISEHNRLYWYRQTLGQGPEFLTYFQNEAQLEKSRLLSDRFSAERPKGSFSTLEIQRTEQGDSAMYLCASSYRGRGKGETQYFGPGTRLLVL.